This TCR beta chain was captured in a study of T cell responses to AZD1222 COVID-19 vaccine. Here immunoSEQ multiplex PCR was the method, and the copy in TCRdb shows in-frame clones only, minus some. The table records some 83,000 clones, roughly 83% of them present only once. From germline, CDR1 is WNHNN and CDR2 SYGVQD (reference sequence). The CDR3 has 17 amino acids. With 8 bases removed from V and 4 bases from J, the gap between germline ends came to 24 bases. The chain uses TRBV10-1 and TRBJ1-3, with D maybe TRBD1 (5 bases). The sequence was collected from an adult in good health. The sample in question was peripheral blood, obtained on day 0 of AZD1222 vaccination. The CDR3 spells CASRGTPQRGFGNTIYF. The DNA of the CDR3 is TGCGCCAGCCGAGGGACCCCTCAACGGGGGTTCGGAAACACCATATATTTT.